The 8 T cell receptor beta chains presented below share a single source sample, sequenced in a study of blood T cell repertoires in COVID-19. TCRdb's table, derived via immunoSEQ multiplex PCR, lists solely in-frame clones and lacks some. The data contain about 43,000 clones, 86% of them singletons. Sequencing was done on a sample of peripheral blood. Receptors were obtained from a man between 60 and 75 years old with active COVID-19.

This sequence joins TRBV3-1 (or the pseudogene TRBV3-2) and TRBJ2-1; TRBD2 matches at 13 bases. The J segment lost 2 bases and the V segment lost 4 bases, leaving 5 bases of the junction unmatched. The germline CDR1 and CDR2 sequences are LGHDT and YNNKEL (reference sequence). The CDR3 extends over 17 amino acids. The CDR3 DNA follows: TGTGCCAGCAGCCGGATACTAGCGGGAGGGCCCTACAATGAGCAGTTCTTC. It is translated as CASSRILAGGPYNEQFF.

A single count supports this clone. CDR3 coding DNA: TGCGCCAGCAGCTTGGAGGGAGGGGCAGCCTTCCTCTACGAGCAGTACTTC. This encodes CASSLEGGAAFLYEQYF. This sequence joins TRBV5-1 and TRBJ2-7; 7 bases map to TRBD2. CDR1 is SGHRS, CDR2 YFSETQ, per germline. CDR3 length equals 17 residues. V gave up 0 bases and J gave up 3 bases; unmatched junction bases: 12.

This rearrangement joins TRBV5-1 to TRBJ1-2, with D possibly TRBD1 on 5 matching bases. This CDR3 region has 14 residues. Germline V lookup: CDR1 SGHRS, CDR2 YFSETQ. The V and J ends lost 1 base and 0 bases respectively, with 7 bases between them. CDR3 bases: TGCGCCAGCAGCTTGACGACAGCTAACTATGGCTACACCTTC. Protein product: CASSLTTANYGYTF.

CDR3 in amino acids: CASTTVNTGELFF. In DNA, the CDR3 is TGTGCCAGCACGACAGTAAACACCGGGGAGCTGTTTTTT. The chain joins TRBV2 to TRBJ2-2; D possibly corresponds to TRBD1 (5 bases). The CDR3 has 13 residues. The V gene's germline CDR1 is SNHLY and CDR2 FYNNEI. V gave up 7 bases and J gave up 2 bases, with 8 bases separating them.

V and J are TRBV3-1 (or the pseudogene TRBV3-2) and TRBJ2-3; the match to TRBD2 covers 13 bases. Trimming at V came to 3 bases and at J to 1 base, leaving 7 bases not matched to a gene. The CDR3 loop spans 18 amino acids. Germline loops: CDR1 LGHDT, CDR2 YNNKEL (reference sequence). The CDR3 loop is CASSQGLAGFFGTDTQYF. As DNA, the CDR3 is TGTGCCAGCAGCCAGGGACTAGCGGGATTCTTCGGCACAGATACGCAGTATTTT.

The chain is built from TRBV2 and TRBJ1-6; 9 bases match TRBD1. This CDR3 spans 12 amino acids. Germline trimming cut 8 bases from V and 9 bases from J; bases unmatched to any gene: 2. In germline, CDR1 is SNHLY, CDR2 FYNNEI. In DNA form, the CDR3 reads TGTGCCAGCGACAGGGGGGGTTCACCCCTCCACTTT. This translates into CASDRGGSPLHF.

CDR3 sequence reads: CASKQGVEGGQPQHF. The CDR3 DNA follows: TGCGCCAGCAAGCAGGGGGTAGAGGGTGGGCAGCCCCAGCATTTT. The V gene is TRBV10-2, the J gene TRBJ1-5; 7 bases agree with TRBD1. The CDR3 covers 15 residues. J lost 7 bases, V lost 7 bases, and 13 bases had no gene match. Looked up from germline, CDR1 is WSHSY and CDR2 is SAAADI.

This chain uses TRBV5-5 with TRBJ2-1; D remains unclear. There are 17 residues in the CDR3. The V and J ends lost 0 bases and 0 bases respectively, with 13 bases between them. CDR1 and CDR2 (germline): SGHKS, YYEKEE (reference sequence). As DNA, the CDR3 is TGTGCCAGCAGCTTGGGGAACTGGCGCGGCTCCTACAATGAGCAGTTCTTC. It specifies CASSLGNWRGSYNEQFF.